What follows describes a single T cell receptor (beta chain). PBMCs that had been cryopreserved were the source of 2 to 2.5 micrograms of genomic DNA for TCR beta libraries. Only in-frame clones appear in the TCRdb table, and some are missing; sequencing was by immunoSEQ multiplex PCR. Found here are roughly 250,000 clones, around 70% of them singletons; the top ten hold 15%. The sample originates from a study of cytotoxic CD8 clonotypes in ibrutinib-treated CLL. The origin of this receptor is a human donor with chronic lymphocytic leukemia. Sequencing was performed on PBMCs, taken after 24 months of ibrutinib treatment.

The CDR3 is CASRPQGVGNTIYF. CDR3 DNA: TGTGCCAGCAGGCCACAGGGGGTGGGAAACACCATATATTTT. This rearrangement joins TRBV28 to TRBJ1-3; TRBD1 agrees at 8 bases. V gave up 6 bases and J gave up 4 bases; unmatched junction bases: 5. The CDR3 sequence is 14 residues long. The germline gives CDR1 MDHEN, CDR2 SYDVKM.